Below, one T cell receptor beta chain is given with its context. These data originate in a study of blood T cell repertoires in COVID-19. Study background: PBMCs, B-cell-depleted T cells, or T cells were the source of the cDNA or gDNA that made up the material.

This CDR3 comprises 15 residues. With 6 bases removed from V and 0 bases from J, the gap between germline ends came to 12 bases. Germline V gene lookup returns CDR1 MNHEY and CDR2 SVGAGI. Assay: immunoSEQ multiplex PCR; the TCRdb copy retains only in-frame clones and omits some. The top ten clones hold around 1% of a sample with just over 80,000 clones, roughly 91% of them seen once. This chain joins TRBV6-5 and TRBJ1-3; maybe TRBD1 (6 bases). This TCR was recovered from a woman aged 45-65 years with acute COVID-19. The source material was PBMCs or T cells enriched from blood (not recorded which). CDR3 DNA: TGTGCCAGCAGCCCGGACAGATCCTCTGGAAACACCATATATTTT. Translated, it gives CASSPDRSSGNTIYF.